This T cell receptor beta chain was captured by sequencing in a study of metastatic and nonmetastatic thyroid tumors. On the study more broadly: Repertoire comparisons spanned blood and tumor or nodule tissue from malignant and benign thyroid patients. The study, taken as a whole, reports: In both blood and tumor samples, TCR beta diversity was reported significantly higher for malignant than benign nodules.

Via MiXCR, TCRdb re-called the PCR reads. This sample has approximately 60,000 clones, with just under 30% found just once. As concerns this clone: No antigen is known for it.

V lost 5 bases to trimming and J lost 2 bases, with 13 bases between them. This CDR3 comprises 14 residues. Until they underwent thyroid surgery, no patient had received any treatment. Sequencing input: blood. The chain combines TRBV12-3 or TRBV12-4 with TRBJ2-7; D tentatively fits TRBD1 or TRBD2 (5 bases each). The sequence was collected from a female donor with papillary thyroid cancer or a benign thyroid nodule (not recorded which). Some clones in this sample may be carry-over from other donors' samples. CDR3 loop: CASSHRRLTYEQYF. As DNA, the CDR3 is TGTGCCAGCAGTCACAGGAGGCTAACCTACGAGCAGTACTTC.